This T cell receptor beta chain was sequenced in a study of T cell clones after liver transplantation. Profiled with immunoSEQ multiplex PCR; TCRdb holds only in-frame clones, not every one. The table includes 45,000 to 60,000 clones, 70% to 85% detected once. Unmatched junction bases numbered 7, after V lost 6 bases and J lost 3 bases. This CDR3 comprises 14 residues. Germline V lookup: CDR1 MNHEY, CDR2 SVGAGI. This sequence was found in a human donor who received a liver transplant. The source material was CD4+ T cells from blood, sampled before liver transplant. The J gene is TRBJ1-2, the V gene TRBV6-5; TRBD1 matches 7 bases. CDR3 sequence reads: CASSRMTGHYGYTF. DNA of the CDR3: TGTGCCAGCAGCCGAATGACAGGGCACTATGGCTACACCTTC.